A single sample gave rise to the 9 T cell receptor beta chains below, sequenced in a study of CD8 T cells in ankylosing spondylitis. Whole-study findings and limits: Blood from ankylosing spondylitis patients appeared to carry a characteristic roughly 8-variant TCR beta motif.

The antigens these receptors bind are not known. Using its own MiXCR run on the 5' RACE reads, TCRdb lists one record per CDR3 protein. The sample has 750,000 to 850,000 distinct CDR3 sequences; about 11% are singletons. Material for sequencing was blood, either unsorted or a sorted T cell fraction (not recorded which). The receptors shown here come from a male donor with ankylosing spondylitis.

This rearrangement joins TRBV4-3 to TRBJ2-7; perhaps TRBD2 as D (6 bases). The J call may not be correct, given that the DNA end is closer to TRBJ2-1. The CDR3 is 15 residues long. Germline V gene sequence: CDR1 LGHNA, CDR2 YSLEER. CDR3 DNA: TGCGCCAGCAGCCGAACTAGCTTTAGGACGAATGAGCAGTTCTTC. This gives the protein CASSRTSFRTNEQFF.

The rearrangement links TRBV6-1 to TRBJ2-7, with TRBD1 identical over 7 bases. Trimming at V came to 7 bases and at J to 4 bases, leaving 13 bases not matched to a gene. The CDR3 totals 15 residues. Germline CDR1 and CDR2: MNHNS and SASEGT. The CDR3: CASTRSEGATYEQYF. CDR3 sequence (DNA): TGTGCCAGCACCAGAAGCGAGGGGGCGACGTACGAGCAGTACTTC.

The V call is TRBV10-3, the J call TRBJ1-2; 9 bases are shared with TRBD1. The V and J ends lost 11 bases and 6 bases, in that order; junction bases with no gene match: 7. CDR1 ENHRY and CDR2 SYGVKD come from the germline V gene. This CDR3 is built from 12 residues. The CDR3 sequence: CAVTGTGHGYTF. In nucleotides, the CDR3 is TGTGCCGTCACCGGGACAGGGCATGGCTACACCTTC.

This clonotype was seen ten or more times. The gene calls are TRBV11-1 and TRBJ1-5, with D tentatively TRBD1 (6 bases). The CDR3 spans 13 residues. Trimming took off 4 bases at V and 6 bases at J, with 10 bases between the two ends. Per germline, CDR1 SGHAT and CDR2 FQDESV (reference sequence). CDR3 sequence: CASSSSRGQPQHF. The CDR3 coding sequence is TGTGCCAGCAGCTCAAGCAGGGGTCAGCCCCAGCATTTT.

This clonotype was detected only a few times. This chain links TRBV14 with TRBJ2-7; the D is unclear. The CDR3 is 15 amino acids. The germline V and J ends were trimmed by 1 base and 4 bases, with 14 bases remaining between them. Germline-derived CDR1 and CDR2 are SGHDN and FVKESK. The DNA for the CDR3 is TGTGCCAGCAGCCAAGGAACGGCGTTCTGGTACGAGCAGTACTTC. It specifies CASSQGTAFWYEQYF.

There are many counts of this clonotype. V usage is TRBV7-2 and J usage is TRBJ2-1; 10 nucleotides match TRBD2. The CDR3 loop spans 15 amino acids. J gave up 9 bases and V 0 bases, and 5 bases lay outside the gene matches. Looked up from germline, CDR1 is SGHTA and CDR2 is FQGNSA. The CDR3: CASSLALAGSIEQFF. The CDR3 bases are TGTGCCAGCAGCTTAGCACTAGCGGGATCAATTGAGCAGTTCTTC.

This clonotype occurred a few times. V is TRBV9 and J is TRBJ2-5, with D perhaps matching TRBD1 (6 bases). Trimming took 3 bases from V and 5 from J, leaving 20 bases between them. The length of the CDR3 is 16 residues. Germline V lookup: CDR1 SGDLS, CDR2 YYNGEE. For the CDR3, the DNA is TGTGCCAGCAGCGGCCCGGGGACACTCCTTGGGGAGACCCAGTACTTC. Its translation is CASSGPGTLLGETQYF.

The rearrangement links TRBV19 to TRBJ1-2; D may be TRBD1 (6 bases). V gave up 11 bases and J gave up 4 bases, with 14 bases separating them. The CDR3 sequence is 12 residues long. The V gene's germline CDR1 is LNHDA and CDR2 SQIVND (reference sequence). CDR3 sequence: CASGALSYGYTF. As DNA, the CDR3 is TGTGCCTCGGGGGCGCTCAGCTATGGCTACACCTTC.

The sample holds a few counts of this clonotype. V usage is TRBV20-1 and J usage is TRBJ2-1, with 11 bases identical to TRBD2. Trimming took 6 bases from V and 0 from J; bases not matched to a gene: 10. This CDR3 has 17 amino acids. Germline V gene lookup returns CDR1 DFQATT and CDR2 SNEGSKA (reference sequence). CDR3 nucleotides: TGCAGTGCAAGTCGCCTAGCGGGGGGCAGCTCCTACAATGAGCAGTTCTTC. Its protein is CSASRLAGGSSYNEQFF.